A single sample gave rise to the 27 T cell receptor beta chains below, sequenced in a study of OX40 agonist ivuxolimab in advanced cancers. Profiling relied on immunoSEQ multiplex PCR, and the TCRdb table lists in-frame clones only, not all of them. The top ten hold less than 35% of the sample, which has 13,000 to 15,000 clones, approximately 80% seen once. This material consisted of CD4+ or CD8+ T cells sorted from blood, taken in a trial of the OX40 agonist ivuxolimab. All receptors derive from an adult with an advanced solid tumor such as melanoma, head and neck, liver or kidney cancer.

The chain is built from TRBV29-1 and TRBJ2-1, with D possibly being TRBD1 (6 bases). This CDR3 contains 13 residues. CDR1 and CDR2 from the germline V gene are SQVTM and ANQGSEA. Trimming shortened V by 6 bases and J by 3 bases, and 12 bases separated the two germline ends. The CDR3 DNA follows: TGCAGCGTCCGGACAGAGAACTACAATGAGCAGTTCTTC. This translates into CSVRTENYNEQFF.

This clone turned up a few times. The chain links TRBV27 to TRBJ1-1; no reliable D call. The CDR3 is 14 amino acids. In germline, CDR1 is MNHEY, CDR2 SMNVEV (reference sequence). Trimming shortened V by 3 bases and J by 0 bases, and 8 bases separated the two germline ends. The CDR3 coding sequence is TGTGCCAGCAGTTTGGACCCCATGAACACTGAAGCTTTCTTT. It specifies CASSLDPMNTEAFF.

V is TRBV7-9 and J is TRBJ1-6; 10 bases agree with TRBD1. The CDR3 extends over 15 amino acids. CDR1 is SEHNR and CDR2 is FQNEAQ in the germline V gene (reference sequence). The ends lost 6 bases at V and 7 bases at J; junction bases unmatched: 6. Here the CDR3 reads CASRMTGGANSPLHF. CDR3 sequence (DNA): TGTGCCAGCAGAATGACAGGGGGCGCGAATTCACCCCTCCACTTT.

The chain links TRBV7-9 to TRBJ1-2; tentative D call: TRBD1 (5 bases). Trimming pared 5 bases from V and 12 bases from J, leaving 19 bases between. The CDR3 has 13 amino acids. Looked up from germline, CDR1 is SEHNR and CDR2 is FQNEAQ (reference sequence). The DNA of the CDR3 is TGTGCCAGCAGCGTCCCGGGGACGTATCAAGACACCTTC. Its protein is CASSVPGTYQDTF.

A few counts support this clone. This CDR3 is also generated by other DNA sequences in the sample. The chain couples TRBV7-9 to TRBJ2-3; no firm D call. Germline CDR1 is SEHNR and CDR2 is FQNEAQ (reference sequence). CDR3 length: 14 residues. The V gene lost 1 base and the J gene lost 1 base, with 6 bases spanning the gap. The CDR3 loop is CASSLVGGTDTQYF. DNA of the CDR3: TGTGCCAGCAGCTTAGTCGGTGGCACAGATACGCAGTATTTT.

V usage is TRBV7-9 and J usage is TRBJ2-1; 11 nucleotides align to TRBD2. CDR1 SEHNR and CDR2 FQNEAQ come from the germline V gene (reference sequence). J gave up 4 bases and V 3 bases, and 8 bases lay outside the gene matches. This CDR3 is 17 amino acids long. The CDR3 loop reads CASSFPTSGEIYNEQFF. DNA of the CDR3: TGTGCCAGCAGCTTCCCGACTAGCGGGGAGATATACAATGAGCAGTTCTTC.

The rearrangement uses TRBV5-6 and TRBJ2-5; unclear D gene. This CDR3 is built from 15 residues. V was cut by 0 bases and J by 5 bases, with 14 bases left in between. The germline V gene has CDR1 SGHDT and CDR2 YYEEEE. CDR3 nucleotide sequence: TGTGCCAGCAGCTTGGGAGCACAGCCTAGGGAGACCCAGTACTTC. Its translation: CASSLGAQPRETQYF.

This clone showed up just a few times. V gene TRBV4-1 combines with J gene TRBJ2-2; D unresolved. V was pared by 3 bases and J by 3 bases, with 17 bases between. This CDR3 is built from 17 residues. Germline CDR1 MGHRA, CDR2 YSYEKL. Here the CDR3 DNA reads TGCGCCAGCAGCCACCGGTTCCCAGCTGGCGACACCGGGGAGCTGTTTTTT. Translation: CASSHRFPAGDTGELFF.

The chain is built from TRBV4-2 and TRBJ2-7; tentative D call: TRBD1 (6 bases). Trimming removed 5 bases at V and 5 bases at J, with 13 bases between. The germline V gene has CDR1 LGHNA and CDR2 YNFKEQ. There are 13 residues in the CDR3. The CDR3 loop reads CASSGRTVDEQYF. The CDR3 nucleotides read TGTGCCAGCAGCGGACGGACAGTCGACGAGCAGTACTTC.

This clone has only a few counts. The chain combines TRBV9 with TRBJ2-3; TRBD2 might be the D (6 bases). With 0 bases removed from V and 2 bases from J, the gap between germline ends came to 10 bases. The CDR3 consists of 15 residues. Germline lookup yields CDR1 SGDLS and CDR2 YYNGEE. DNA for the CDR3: TGTGCCAGCAGCGTAGAGGGAGGTTACACAGATACGCAGTATTTT. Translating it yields CASSVEGGYTDTQYF.

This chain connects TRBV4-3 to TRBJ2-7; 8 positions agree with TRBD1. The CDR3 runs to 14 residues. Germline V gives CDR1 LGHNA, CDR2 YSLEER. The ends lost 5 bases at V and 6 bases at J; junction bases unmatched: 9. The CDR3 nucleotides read TGCGCCAGCAGCATCAGGACAGGGAGAAGCGAGCAGTACTTC. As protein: CASSIRTGRSEQYF.

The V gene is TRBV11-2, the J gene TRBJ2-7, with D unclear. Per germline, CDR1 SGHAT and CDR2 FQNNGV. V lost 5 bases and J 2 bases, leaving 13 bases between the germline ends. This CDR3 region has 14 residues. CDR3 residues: CASSTSATPYEQYF. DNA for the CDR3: TGTGCCAGCAGCACATCTGCGACCCCCTACGAGCAGTACTTC.

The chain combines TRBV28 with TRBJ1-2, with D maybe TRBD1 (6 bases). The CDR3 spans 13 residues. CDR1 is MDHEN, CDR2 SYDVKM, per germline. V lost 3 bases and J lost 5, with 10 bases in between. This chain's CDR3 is CASSFRGVYGYTF. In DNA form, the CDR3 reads TGTGCCAGCAGTTTTAGGGGGGTTTATGGCTACACCTTC.

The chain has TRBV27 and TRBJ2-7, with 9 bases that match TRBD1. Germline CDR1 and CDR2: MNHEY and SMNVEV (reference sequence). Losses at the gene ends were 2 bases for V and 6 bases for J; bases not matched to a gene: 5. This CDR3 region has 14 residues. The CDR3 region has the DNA TGTGCCAGCAGTTTAAGCGGGACAGGGTTCGAGCAGTACTTC. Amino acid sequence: CASSLSGTGFEQYF.

CDR3 nucleotide sequence: TGTGCCAGCAGCCCGGGACCCGAATGGGGGTATGAGACCCAGTACTTC. Encoded protein: CASSPGPEWGYETQYF. The chain joins TRBV7-3 to TRBJ2-5; D possibly uses TRBD1 or TRBD2 (5 bases each). V lost 5 bases to trimming and J lost 5 bases, with 21 bases between them. The germline V gene has CDR1 SGHTA and CDR2 FQGTGA. This CDR3 contains 16 residues.

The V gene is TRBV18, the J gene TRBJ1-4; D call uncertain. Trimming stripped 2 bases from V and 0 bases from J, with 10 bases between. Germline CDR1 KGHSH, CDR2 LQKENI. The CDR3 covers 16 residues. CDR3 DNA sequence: TGTGCCAGCTCACCAACCGGCAGATCAACTAATGAAAAACTGTTTTTT. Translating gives CASSPTGRSTNEKLFF. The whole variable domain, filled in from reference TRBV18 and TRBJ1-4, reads NAGVMQNPRHLVRRRGQEARLRCSPMKGHSHVYWYRQLPEEGLKFMVYLQKENIIDESGMPKERFSAEFPKEGPSILRIQQVVRGDSAAYFCASSPTGRSTNEKLFFGSGTQLSVL.

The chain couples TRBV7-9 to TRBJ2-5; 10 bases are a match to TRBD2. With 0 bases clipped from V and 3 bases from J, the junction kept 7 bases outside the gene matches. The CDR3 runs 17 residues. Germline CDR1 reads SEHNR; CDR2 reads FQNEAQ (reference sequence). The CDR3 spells CASSLALGLASEETQYF. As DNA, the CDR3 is TGTGCCAGCAGCTTAGCGTTGGGACTAGCGTCAGAAGAGACCCAGTACTTC.

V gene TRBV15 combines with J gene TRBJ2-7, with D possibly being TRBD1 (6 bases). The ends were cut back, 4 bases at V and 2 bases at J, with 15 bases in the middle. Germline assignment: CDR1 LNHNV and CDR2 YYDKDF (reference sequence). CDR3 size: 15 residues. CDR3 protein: CATSISRDTPYEQYF. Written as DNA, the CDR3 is TGTGCCACCAGCATCTCCCGGGACACACCCTACGAGCAGTACTTC.

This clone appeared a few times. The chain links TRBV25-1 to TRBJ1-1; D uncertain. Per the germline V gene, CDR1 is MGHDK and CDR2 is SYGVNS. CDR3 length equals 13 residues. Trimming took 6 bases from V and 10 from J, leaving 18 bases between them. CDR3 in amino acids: CASSYELSPVAFF. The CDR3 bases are TGTGCCAGCAGCTATGAACTCAGCCCTGTAGCTTTCTTT.

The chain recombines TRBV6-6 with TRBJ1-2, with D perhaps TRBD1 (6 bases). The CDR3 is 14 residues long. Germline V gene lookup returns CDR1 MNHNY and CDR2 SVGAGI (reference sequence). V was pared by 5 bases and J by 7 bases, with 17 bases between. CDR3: CASSPQGGGTGYTF. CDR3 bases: TGTGCCAGCAGTCCACAGGGTGGGGGCACTGGCTACACCTTC.

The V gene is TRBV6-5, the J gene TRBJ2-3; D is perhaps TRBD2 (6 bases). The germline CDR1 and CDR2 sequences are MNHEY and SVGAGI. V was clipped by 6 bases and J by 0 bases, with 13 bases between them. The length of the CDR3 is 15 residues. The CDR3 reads CASSLEGTSTDTQYF. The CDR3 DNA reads TGTGCCAGCAGCCTGGAGGGGACCAGCACAGATACGCAGTATTTT.

CDR3 sequence: CASSFRLGEQYF. The CDR3 nucleotides are TGTGCCAGCAGTTTTCGCCTTGGGGAGCAGTACTTC. The gene calls are TRBV27 and TRBJ2-7; D is unresolved. Germline V gene sequence: CDR1 MNHEY, CDR2 SMNVEV (reference sequence). With 3 bases removed from V and 7 bases from J, the gap between germline ends came to 10 bases. The CDR3 is 12 residues long.

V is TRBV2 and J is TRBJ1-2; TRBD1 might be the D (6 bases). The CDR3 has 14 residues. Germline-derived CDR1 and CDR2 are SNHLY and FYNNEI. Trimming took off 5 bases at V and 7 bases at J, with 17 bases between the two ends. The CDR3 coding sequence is TGTGCCAGCAGTACCGGACAGCTAGTGGGTGGCTACACCTTC. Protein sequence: CASSTGQLVGGYTF.

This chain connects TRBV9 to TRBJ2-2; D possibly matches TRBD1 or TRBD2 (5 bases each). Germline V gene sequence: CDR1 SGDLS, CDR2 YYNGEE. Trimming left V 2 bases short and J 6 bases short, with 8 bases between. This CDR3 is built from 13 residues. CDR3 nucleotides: TGTGCCAGCAGCGTCGTGGGGGCCGGGGAGCTGTTTTTT. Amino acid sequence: CASSVVGAGELFF.

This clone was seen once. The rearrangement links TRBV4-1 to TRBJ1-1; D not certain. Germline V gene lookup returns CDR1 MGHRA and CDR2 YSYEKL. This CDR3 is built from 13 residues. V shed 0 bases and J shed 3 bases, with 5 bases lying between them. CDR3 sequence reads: CASSQERHTEAFF. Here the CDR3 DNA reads TGCGCCAGCAGCCAAGAACGACACACTGAAGCTTTCTTT.

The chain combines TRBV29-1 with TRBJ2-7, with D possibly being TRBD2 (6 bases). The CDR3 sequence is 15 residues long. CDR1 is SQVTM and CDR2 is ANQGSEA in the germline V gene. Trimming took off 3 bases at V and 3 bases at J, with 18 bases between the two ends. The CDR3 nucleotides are TGCAGCGTTGACCTTCCGGGACTTGGGATCTACGAGCAGTACTTC. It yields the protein CSVDLPGLGIYEQYF.

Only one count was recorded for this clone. For the CDR3, the DNA is TGTGCCAGCAGCTTAGCCGGGGTGCAAACGGATTCACCCCTCCACTTT. Its protein product is CASSLAGVQTDSPLHF. The gene calls are TRBV11-2 and TRBJ1-6; no firm D call. The CDR3 is 16 residues long. Germline CDR1 is SGHAT and CDR2 is FQNNGV. Trimming cost V 1 base and J 8 bases, with 15 bases left between them.